The 11 T cell receptor beta chains below come from one sample, sequenced in a study of blood T cells in healthy people across ages. Primers used in a second PCR of roughly 7 to 12 cycles were a sample-barcoded 5' primer and a J-beta primer mix. From the 5' RACE reads, TCRdb called clonotypes with MiXCR, one entry per CDR3 protein. The sample holds about 1.5 million distinct CDR3 sequences; 35% to 45% are singletons and the top ten take 7.9%. The sequenced sample consisted of blood. These receptors all stem from a woman aged 18 to 35 in good health.

In its sample, this clonotype was seen a few times. The chain recombines TRBV27 with TRBJ1-6; D gene uncertain. This CDR3 region has 13 residues. Germline V gene sequence: CDR1 MNHEY, CDR2 SMNVEV (reference sequence). Trimming took off 0 bases at V and 9 bases at J, with 6 bases between the two ends. CDR3 DNA: TGTGCCAGCAGTTTATCTGGTTTTTCACCCCTCCACTTT. This sequence encodes CASSLSGFSPLHF.

This chain connects TRBV18 to TRBJ1-4; unclear D gene. This CDR3 is built from 13 residues. V was trimmed by 5 bases and J by 4 bases, leaving 8 bases between them. Germline CDR1 and CDR2: KGHSH and LQKENI. The CDR3 bases are TGTGCCAGCTCATCAGACCTTAATGAAAAACTGTTTTTT. Its translation is CASSSDLNEKLFF.

This clonotype has a single count. Relative to the germline gene, one junction end is altered; a read error may explain this. The chain couples TRBV9 to TRBJ1-4; 8 bases fit TRBD1. The CDR3 is made up of 14 amino acids. The V gene's germline CDR1 is SGDLS and CDR2 YYNGEE. The CDR3 loop is CTSSVGQGNEKLFF. CDR3 DNA sequence: TGTACCAGCAGCGTAGGACAGGGAAATGAAAAACTGTTTTTT.

The V call is TRBV6-5, the J call TRBJ1-1, with D hard to call. This CDR3 is 15 amino acids long. V lost 0 bases and J lost 5, with 13 bases in between. Germline lookup yields CDR1 MNHEY and CDR2 SVGAGI. The CDR3 nucleotides read TGTGCCAGCAGTTACTCGAAGGGTCTTTGGACTGAAGCTTTCTTT. Residues: CASSYSKGLWTEAFF.

V usage is TRBV11-1 and J usage is TRBJ2-5, with D possibly being TRBD2 (6 bases). With 5 bases removed from V and 2 bases from J, the gap between germline ends came to 15 bases. Germline lookup yields CDR1 SGHAT and CDR2 FQDESV (reference sequence). There are 15 residues in the CDR3. The CDR3 nucleotides are TGTGCCAGCAGCCACCGAGGACTACCTCAAGAGACCCAGTACTTC. The encoded protein is CASSHRGLPQETQYF.

This clonotype was detected only a few times. The genes are TRBV20-1 and TRBJ2-7, with 10 nucleotides matching TRBD2. J was trimmed by 6 bases and V by 1 base; bases with no gene match: 9. Per germline, CDR1 DFQATT and CDR2 SNEGSKA (reference sequence). CDR3 length: 15 residues. DNA of the CDR3: TGCAGTGCTAGAGGGCTAGCGGGAGTCGGCTCCGAGCAGTACTTC. This codes for CSARGLAGVGSEQYF.

V is TRBV20-1 and J is TRBJ2-3, with TRBD2 matching over 7 bases. V was pared by 3 bases and J by 0 bases, with 6 bases of the junction left unmatched. Germline lookup yields CDR1 DFQATT and CDR2 SNEGSKA (reference sequence). This CDR3 contains 15 residues. CDR3 bases: TGCAGTGCTAGTTTCAGCGGGAAAAGCACAGATACGCAGTATTTT. Encoded protein: CSASFSGKSTDTQYF.

This clonotype was seen a handful of times. V and J are TRBV10-3 and TRBJ1-2, with D unclear. The CDR3 contains 13 residues. In germline, CDR1 is ENHRY, CDR2 SYGVKD. V lost 3 bases and J lost 5, with 10 bases in between. CDR3 sequence reads: CAISDLDLYGYTF. CDR3 nucleotide sequence: TGTGCCATCAGTGATCTGGATCTTTATGGCTACACCTTC.

This clonotype has a handful of counts. This chain links TRBV4-2 with TRBJ2-5; D may be TRBD2 (6 bases). V was shortened by 1 base and J by 5 bases, with 11 bases between the two germline ends. This CDR3 region has 14 residues. The germline CDR1 and CDR2 sequences are LGHNA and YNFKEQ. CDR3 protein: CASSQGDSAETQYF. CDR3 bases: TGTGCCAGCAGCCAAGGGGACTCCGCGGAGACCCAGTACTTC.

This clonotype has more than one count but fewer than ten. The V gene is TRBV20-1, the J gene TRBJ2-1; 7 bases are shared with TRBD1. This CDR3 spans 15 amino acids. Germline CDR1 reads DFQATT; CDR2 reads SNEGSKA (reference sequence). Trimming took 6 bases from V and 0 from J; bases not matched to a gene: 8. The CDR3 nucleotides are TGCAGTGCGCCGACAGGGATCAGCTCCTACAATGAGCAGTTCTTC. It codes for CSAPTGISSYNEQFF.

This clonotype was seen a single time. This rearrangement joins TRBV20-1 to TRBJ2-5, with a possible D match to TRBD2 (5 bases). CDR3 size: 14 residues. Germline V lookup: CDR1 DFQATT, CDR2 SNEGSKA (reference sequence). The V end lost 6 bases, the J end lost 4 bases, and 18 bases lay between the germline ends. The CDR3: CSALSRWRLETQYF. The CDR3, as DNA: TGCAGTGCCCTATCAAGATGGAGGCTAGAGACCCAGTACTTC.